The clone carrying this TCR beta chain was picked up many times. TCRdb redid the calling of the 5' RACE reads with MiXCR, one entry per CDR3 protein. The repertoire holds some 81,000 distinct CDR3 sequences, with more than 9% as singletons. The data belong to a study of early T cells in non-severe SARS-CoV-2 infection. About the study: Bulk RNA taken from unsorted whole blood was sequenced, leaving chains unpaired.

Sequenced input: whole blood. The origin of this receptor is an adult who was a healthcare worker with PCR-confirmed SARS-CoV-2 infection or an uninfected control (not recorded which).

In DNA, the CDR3 is TGTGCCATCAGTGAGTCGGAAGCCAGCAATGAGCAGTTCTTC. Residues: CAISESEASNEQFF. V gene TRBV10-3 combines with J gene TRBJ2-1; D not certain. CDR3 length equals 14 residues. Per the germline V gene, CDR1 is ENHRY and CDR2 is SYGVKD. Trimming took off 0 bases at V and 6 bases at J, with 9 bases between the two ends.